The T cell receptor (beta chain) under discussion was sequenced for a study of cytomegalovirus exposure and HLA in healthy donors. In the PCR, 60 Vbeta and 13 Jbeta primers were used. Libraries were prepared by immunoSEQ multiplex PCR; TCRdb keeps only in-frame clonotypes and omits some of them. This sample yields about 170,000 clones, of which more than 60% are seen a single time; 3% to 3.5% belongs to the top ten. Germline CDR1 and CDR2: SEHNR and FQNEAQ (reference sequence). The CDR3 runs to 17 residues. Trimming at V came to 5 bases and at J to 0 bases, leaving 9 bases not matched to a gene. The origin of this receptor is a female donor in good health and CMV-seronegative. The sample was PBMCs. The chain recombines TRBV7-9 with TRBJ1-4; 7 bases align to TRBD1. The CDR3 DNA is TGTGCCAGCAGCAGGGACAGAAAGACCGCAACTAATGAAAAACTGTTTTTT. Translation: CASSRDRKTATNEKLFF.